The 16 T cell receptor beta chains presented below share a single source sample, sequenced in a study of T cells in tumors after PD-1 blockade. The assay was immunoSEQ multiplex PCR, and TCRdb's table has in-frame clones only and misses some. The sample shows approximately 19,000 clones, approximately 81% of them seen only once. The sample was PBMCs, taken after anti-PD-1 therapy. The receptor set was obtained from a human donor with advanced basal cell or squamous cell carcinoma (not recorded which).

The CDR3 loop reads CASRDRGNEQFF. In DNA, the CDR3 is TGTGCCAGCAGGGACAGGGGGAATGAGCAGTTCTTC. The chain joins TRBV27 to TRBJ2-1, with 10 bases fitting TRBD1. The CDR3 sequence is 12 residues long. V dropped 6 bases and J dropped 7; count of bases not matched to a gene: 0. CDR1 and CDR2 from the germline V gene are MNHEY and SMNVEV (reference sequence).

J is TRBJ1-5 and V is TRBV29-1, with 10 nucleotides matching TRBD1. Germline values: CDR1 SQVTM, CDR2 ANQGSEA. The CDR3 is made up of 11 amino acids. V trimming: 3 bases; J trimming: 14 bases; junction bases outside the gene matches: 4. The CDR3 spells CSVDTGQGKHF. The DNA for the CDR3 is TGCAGCGTTGATACGGGACAGGGGAAGCATTTT.

The J gene is TRBJ1-2, the V gene TRBV3-1 (or the pseudogene TRBV3-2), with 7 positions matching TRBD1. CDR1 is LGHDT and CDR2 is YNNKEL in the germline V gene (reference sequence). This CDR3 contains 13 residues. The junction had 9 bases not matched to a gene; V was cut back by 3 bases and J by 11 bases. The CDR3 spells CASSHQGGLLYTF. The CDR3 DNA is TGTGCCAGCAGCCACCAGGGGGGGCTACTGTACACCTTC.

The V call is TRBV6-5, the J call TRBJ1-2; TRBD1 agrees at 7 bases. Germline loops: CDR1 MNHEY, CDR2 SVGAGI. This CDR3 is built from 15 residues. V was pared by 6 bases and J by 2 bases, with 9 bases of the junction left unmatched. CDR3: CASSFQGQLNYGYTF. As DNA, the CDR3 is TGTGCCAGCAGCTTCCAGGGACAGTTGAACTATGGCTACACCTTC.

The gene calls are TRBV7-9 and TRBJ2-3; 9 bases fit TRBD1. The germline gives CDR1 SEHNR, CDR2 FQNEAQ (reference sequence). The V and J ends lost 1 base and 6 bases, in that order; junction bases with no gene match: 11. This CDR3 region has 17 residues. The CDR3 coding sequence is TGTGCCAGCAGCTTAGATAAAGGACAGGGGCCGTTTGATACGCAGTATTTT. This codes for CASSLDKGQGPFDTQYF.

V is TRBV5-5 and J is TRBJ2-3; D gene ambiguous. The CDR3 covers 15 residues. The germline gives CDR1 SGHKS, CDR2 YYEKEE (reference sequence). The CDR3 region has the DNA TGTTTCAGCAGCTTGTCCTTTTCGCACACAGATACGCAGTATTTT. Translated: CFSSLSFSHTDTQYF.

The chain has TRBV2 and TRBJ2-3; 9 bases match TRBD2. The CDR3 covers 15 residues. The germline gives CDR1 SNHLY, CDR2 FYNNEI. The ends lost 6 bases at V and 3 bases at J; junction bases unmatched: 7. CDR3 sequence: CASRGSSGGTDTQYF. CDR3 sequence (DNA): TGTGCCAGCAGGGGAAGTAGCGGGGGAACAGATACGCAGTATTTT.

The V and J genes are TRBV6-5 and TRBJ1-1; tentatively, D is TRBD1 (5 bases). Germline V gene lookup returns CDR1 MNHEY and CDR2 SVGAGI. Between the trimmed V and J ends, which lost 6 bases and 0 bases, there was a span of 14 bases. The CDR3 sequence is 15 residues long. The CDR3 reads CASRSGRRMNTEAFF. CDR3 sequence (DNA): TGTGCCAGCAGGTCGGGACGGCGCATGAACACTGAAGCTTTCTTT.

In this sample, this clone turned up once. The J gene is TRBJ2-3, the V gene TRBV5-4; D might be TRBD2 (5 bases). In germline, CDR1 is SGHNT, CDR2 YYREEE (reference sequence). This CDR3 has 15 amino acids. The V end lost 5 bases, the J end lost 1 base, and 14 bases lay between the germline ends. The CDR3 DNA reads TGTGCCAGCAGGGACCGAGCGGAACGCACAGATACGCAGTATTTT. Residues: CASRDRAERTDTQYF.

The chain recombines TRBV7-3 with TRBJ2-3; 12 bases are a match to TRBD2. This CDR3 is 17 amino acids long. Per the germline V gene, CDR1 is SGHTA and CDR2 is FQGTGA. Trimming at V came to 5 bases and at J to 2 bases, leaving 8 bases not matched to a gene. The CDR3 DNA sequence: TGTGCCAGCAGCCCCCAACTAGCGGGGGGCCCCACAGATACGCAGTATTTT. Translated: CASSPQLAGGPTDTQYF.

The chain uses TRBV5-1 and TRBJ2-7, with D hard to call. Trimming removed 2 bases from V and 0 bases from J, with 12 bases in between. Germline V lookup: CDR1 SGHRS, CDR2 YFSETQ. The CDR3 is 15 residues long. The CDR3 reads CASSFIATNSYEQYF. The CDR3 DNA reads TGCGCCAGCAGCTTCATCGCTACAAACTCCTACGAGCAGTACTTC. The full variable domain, rest sourced from reference TRBV5-1 and TRBJ2-7, is KAGVTQTPRYLIKTRGQQVTLSCSPISGHRSVSWYQQTPGQGLQFLFEYFSETQRNKGNFPGRFSGRQFSNSRSEMNVSTLELGDSALYLCASSFIATNSYEQYFGPGTRLTVT.

The rearrangement uses TRBV2 and TRBJ1-2; 10 bases align to TRBD1. The CDR3 spans 15 residues. The V gene's germline CDR1 is SNHLY and CDR2 FYNNEI. V trimming: 3 bases; J trimming: 5 bases; junction bases outside the gene matches: 6. Written as DNA, the CDR3 is TGTGCCAGCAGTGATCATCCGGGACAGGGGTATGGCTACACCTTC. It specifies CASSDHPGQGYGYTF.

This clone was counted a single time. The chain carries TRBV5-1 and TRBJ2-1, with 8 bases identical to TRBD2. Germline loops: CDR1 SGHRS, CDR2 YFSETQ. V gave up 4 bases and J gave up 4 bases; unmatched junction bases: 4. CDR3 length: 14 amino acids. CDR3 nucleotide sequence: TGCGCCAGCAGCGGTAGCGGGGTATACAATGAGCAGTTCTTC. Protein: CASSGSGVYNEQFF.

The chain recombines TRBV11-2 with TRBJ2-3; D is perhaps TRBD1 (6 bases). The germline gives CDR1 SGHAT, CDR2 FQNNGV. The CDR3 length is 18 residues. Between the trimmed V and J ends, which lost 4 bases and 4 bases, there was a span of 24 bases. CDR3 nucleotide sequence: TGTGCCAGCAGCTCGTCCTATACAGGGTGGGGGCCTCCAGATACGCAGTATTTT. Translated, it gives CASSSSYTGWGPPDTQYF.

The rearrangement joins TRBV6-5 to TRBJ2-7; 8 bases are shared with TRBD1. The CDR3 is 14 amino acids. Trimming removed 8 bases from V and 0 bases from J; junction bases left unmatched: 6. Germline V CDR1 and CDR2: MNHEY, SVGAGI. CDR3 protein: CASDRTGSSYEQYF. Here the CDR3 DNA reads TGTGCCAGCGACCGGACAGGGAGCTCCTACGAGCAGTACTTC.

V and J are TRBV4-1 and TRBJ1-5; the D gene is possibly TRBD1 (5 bases). Germline CDR1 is MGHRA and CDR2 is YSYEKL. CDR3 size: 17 residues. Trimming took off 1 base at V and 4 bases at J, with 17 bases between the two ends. Written as DNA, the CDR3 is TGCGCCAGCAGCCAAGGGCCTTTAACAGGCTTAAATCAGCCCCAGCATTTT. Protein: CASSQGPLTGLNQPQHF.